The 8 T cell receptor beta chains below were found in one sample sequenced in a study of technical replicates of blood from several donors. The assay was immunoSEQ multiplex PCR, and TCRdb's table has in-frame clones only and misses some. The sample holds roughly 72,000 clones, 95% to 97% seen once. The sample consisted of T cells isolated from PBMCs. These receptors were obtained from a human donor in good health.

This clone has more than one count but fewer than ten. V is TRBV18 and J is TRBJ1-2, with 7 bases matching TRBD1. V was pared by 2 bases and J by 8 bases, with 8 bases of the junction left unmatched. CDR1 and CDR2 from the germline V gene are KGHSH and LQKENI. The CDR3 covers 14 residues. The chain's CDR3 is CASSPWSTGKGYTF. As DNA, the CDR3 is TGTGCCAGCTCACCATGGTCGACAGGGAAAGGCTACACCTTC.

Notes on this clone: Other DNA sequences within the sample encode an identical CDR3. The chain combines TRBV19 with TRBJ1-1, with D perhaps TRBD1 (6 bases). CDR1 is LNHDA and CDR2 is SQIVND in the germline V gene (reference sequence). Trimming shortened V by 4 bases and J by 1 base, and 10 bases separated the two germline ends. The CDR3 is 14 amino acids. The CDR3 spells CASSTSTGNTEAFF. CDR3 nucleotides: TGTGCCAGTAGTACATCGACAGGGAACACTGAAGCTTTCTTT.

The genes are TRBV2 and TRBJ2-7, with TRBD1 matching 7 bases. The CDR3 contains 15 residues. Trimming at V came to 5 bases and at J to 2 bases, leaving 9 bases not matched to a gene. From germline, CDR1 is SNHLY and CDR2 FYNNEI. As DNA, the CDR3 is TGTGCCAGCAGTCTCTTGGGGACAGACGCCTACGAGCAGTACTTC. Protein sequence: CASSLLGTDAYEQYF.

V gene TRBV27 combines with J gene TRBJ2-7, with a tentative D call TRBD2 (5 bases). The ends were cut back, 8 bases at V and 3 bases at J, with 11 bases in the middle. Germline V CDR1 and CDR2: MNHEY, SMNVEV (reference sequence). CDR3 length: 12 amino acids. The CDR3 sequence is CASWRNYYEQYF. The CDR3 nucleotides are TGTGCCAGCTGGAGGAACTACTACGAGCAGTACTTC.

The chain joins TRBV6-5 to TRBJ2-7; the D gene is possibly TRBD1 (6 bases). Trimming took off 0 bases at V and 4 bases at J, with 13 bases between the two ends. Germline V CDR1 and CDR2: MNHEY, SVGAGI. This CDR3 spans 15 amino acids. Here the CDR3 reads CASSYSDKGGYEQYF. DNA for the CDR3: TGTGCCAGCAGTTACTCGGACAAAGGGGGTTACGAGCAGTACTTC.

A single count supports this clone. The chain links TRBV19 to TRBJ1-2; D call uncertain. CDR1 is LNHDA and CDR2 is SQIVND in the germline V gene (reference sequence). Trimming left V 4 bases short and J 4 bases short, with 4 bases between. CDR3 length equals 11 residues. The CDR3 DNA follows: TGTGCCAGTAGTAACAGCTATGGCTACACCTTC. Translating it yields CASSNSYGYTF.

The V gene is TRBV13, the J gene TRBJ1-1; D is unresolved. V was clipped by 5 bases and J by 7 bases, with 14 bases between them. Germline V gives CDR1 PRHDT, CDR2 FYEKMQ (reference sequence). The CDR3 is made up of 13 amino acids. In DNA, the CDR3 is TGTGCCAGCAGCCCCCGGGATGTGGTTGAAGCTTTCTTT. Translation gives CASSPRDVVEAFF.

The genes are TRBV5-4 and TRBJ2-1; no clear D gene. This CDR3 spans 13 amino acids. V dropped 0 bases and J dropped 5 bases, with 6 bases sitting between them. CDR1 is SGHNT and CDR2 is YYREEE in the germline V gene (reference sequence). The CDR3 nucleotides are TGTGCCAGCAGCTTGGGCGCGAACAATGAGCAGTTCTTC. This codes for CASSLGANNEQFF.